The clone carrying this TCR beta chain came up many times. The record originates from a study of T cells in Graves' hyperthyroidism and ophthalmopathy. Researchers amplified the TCR beta CDR3 regions from RNA transcripts. First-round RT-PCR of the TCR CDR3 relied on the HTBI primer set. TCRdb re-called the multiplex PCR reads through MiXCR, storing one row per CDR3 protein. The sample includes some 180,000 distinct CDR3 sequences, over 15% of them seen just once. Sample: blood. This TCR derives from a woman aged 45-65 years with Graves' hyperthyroidism.

The CDR3 here is CASSTRQGARTDTQYF. CDR3 nucleotide sequence: TGTGCCAGCAGTACCCGACAGGGGGCCCGCACAGATACGCAGTATTTT. The V gene is TRBV12-3 or TRBV12-4, the J gene TRBJ2-3, with TRBD1 matching over 10 bases. This CDR3 spans 16 amino acids. Unmatched junction bases numbered 6, after V lost 5 bases and J lost 1 base.